This entry lists 23 T cell receptor beta chains sequenced from one sample in a study of cytomegalovirus exposure and HLA in healthy donors. The PCR made use of 60 Vbeta and 13 Jbeta primers. The data were produced by immunoSEQ multiplex PCR, yet TCRdb's version contains in-frame clones alone and is incomplete. The table lists about 150,000 clones, about two thirds of them singletons, with 4% to 5.5% in the top ten. Source material: PBMCs. Source of these receptors: a man aged 55-75 years in good health and CMV-seronegative.

The V gene is TRBV5-1, the J gene TRBJ2-3; 13 positions agree with TRBD2. Germline values: CDR1 SGHRS, CDR2 YFSETQ. After removal of 8 bases from V and 4 bases from J, the junction contained 4 bases not matched to a gene. The CDR3 has 14 residues. As DNA, the CDR3 is TGCGCCAGTGGGACTAGCGGGATCGCAGATACGCAGTATTTT. Translated: CASGTSGIADTQYF.

This rearrangement joins TRBV30 to TRBJ2-2, with a possible D match to TRBD1 (6 bases). V was clipped by 1 base and J by 6 bases, with 15 bases between them. The germline CDR1 and CDR2 sequences are GTSNPN and SVGIG (reference sequence). This CDR3 has 15 amino acids. This chain's CDR3 is CAWSATPGHPGELFF. DNA for the CDR3: TGTGCCTGGAGTGCCACTCCGGGACACCCCGGGGAGCTGTTTTTT.

The gene calls are TRBV7-9 and TRBJ1-2; D might be TRBD1 (5 bases). This CDR3 has 14 residues. The germline CDR1 and CDR2 sequences are SEHNR and FQNEAQ (reference sequence). V shed 1 base and J shed 3 bases, with 9 bases lying between them. Here the CDR3 DNA reads TGTGCCAGCAGCTTAGGGCAGGGCCACTATGGCTACACCTTC. Translated: CASSLGQGHYGYTF.

The V gene is TRBV28, the J gene TRBJ1-1, with D uncertain. V shed 4 bases and J shed 5 bases, with 11 bases lying between them. The CDR3 has 13 amino acids. Per germline, CDR1 MDHEN and CDR2 SYDVKM. DNA of the CDR3: TGTGCCAGCAGTTATCCCATCCCAACTGAAGCTTTCTTT. Translation gives CASSYPIPTEAFF. Variable domain in full (rest from reference TRBV28 and TRBJ1-1): DVKVTQSSRYLVKRTGEKVFLECVQDMDHENMFWYRQDPGLGLRLIYFSYDVKMKEKGDIPEGYSVSREKKERFSLILESASTNQTSMYLCASSYPIPTEAFFGQGTRLTVV.

Only a few counts were recorded for this clone. The chain links TRBV6-1 to TRBJ1-4, with D perhaps matching TRBD1 (6 bases). The CDR3 contains 15 residues. Germline V lookup: CDR1 MNHNS, CDR2 SASEGT. The V end was cut by 6 bases, the J end by 7 bases, with 18 bases between. In DNA, the CDR3 is TGTGCCAGCAGAGATACAGGGTTAAGAGGTGAAAAACTGTTTTTT. This sequence encodes CASRDTGLRGEKLFF.

The gene calls are TRBV5-1 and TRBJ2-7; D not resolved. The germline V gene encodes CDR1 SGHRS and CDR2 YFSETQ. This CDR3 has 13 residues. V shed 0 bases and J shed 1 base, with 5 bases lying between them. DNA of the CDR3: TGCGCCAGCAGCTTGGTCTCGTCCTACGAGCAGTACTTC. It yields the protein CASSLVSSYEQYF.

J is TRBJ2-7 and V is TRBV5-1; 8 bases are a match to TRBD1. CDR1 SGHRS and CDR2 YFSETQ come from the germline V gene. The V and J ends lost 1 base and 6 bases, in that order; junction bases with no gene match: 9. The CDR3 sequence is 15 residues long. CDR3 in amino acids: CASSLNGQGASEQYF. Written as DNA, the CDR3 is TGCGCCAGCAGCTTGAACGGTCAGGGGGCAAGCGAGCAGTACTTC.

The CDR3 nucleotides read TGCAGCGGCCGAGGGTATGGGAACACCATATATTTT. Translation gives CSGRGYGNTIYF. The chain combines TRBV29-1 with TRBJ1-3; D remains unclear. The CDR3 is 12 residues long. Germline V gene lookup returns CDR1 SQVTM and CDR2 ANQGSEA. Trimming took off 7 bases at V and 7 bases at J, with 14 bases between the two ends.

CDR3 loop: CASSVSGIETQYF. The CDR3 DNA reads as TGTGCCAGCAGCGTATCGGGGATAGAGACCCAGTACTTC. This chain joins TRBV9 and TRBJ2-5; the D gene is possibly TRBD2 (5 bases). Per the germline V gene, CDR1 is SGDLS and CDR2 is YYNGEE. The V end lost 1 base, the J end lost 4 bases, and 8 bases lay between the germline ends. The CDR3 runs to 13 residues.

This chain links TRBV13 with TRBJ2-3; D might be TRBD2 (6 bases). The CDR3 sequence is 14 residues long. Germline CDR1 is PRHDT and CDR2 is FYEKMQ (reference sequence). V was trimmed by 5 bases and J by 7 bases, leaving 16 bases between them. CDR3 sequence reads: CASSGEEAIYTQYF. The DNA for the CDR3 is TGTGCCAGCAGCGGGGAGGAGGCTATTTATACGCAGTATTTT.

The rearrangement uses TRBV27 and TRBJ2-1; maybe TRBD2 (6 bases). In germline, CDR1 is MNHEY, CDR2 SMNVEV (reference sequence). This CDR3 is 16 amino acids long. V was shortened by 4 bases and J by 5 bases, with 18 bases between the two germline ends. CDR3 loop: CASSSWDLLEDNEQFF. The DNA of the CDR3 is TGTGCCAGCAGTTCCTGGGACTTACTAGAGGACAATGAGCAGTTCTTC.

V gene TRBV11-2 combines with J gene TRBJ2-2; D is possibly TRBD2 (5 bases). CDR3 length equals 14 residues. V lost 5 bases and J lost 5, with 12 bases in between. The germline gives CDR1 SGHAT, CDR2 FQNNGV. CDR3 in amino acids: CASSLDTGTGELFF. CDR3 nucleotide sequence: TGTGCCAGCAGCCTCGACACGGGAACCGGGGAGCTGTTTTTT.

The V call is TRBV11-3, the J call TRBJ2-1, with TRBD1 matching 7 bases. CDR1 SGHNT and CDR2 YENEEA come from the germline V gene. The J segment lost 5 bases and the V segment lost 4 bases, leaving 2 bases of the junction unmatched. This CDR3 region has 13 residues. CDR3 amino acids: CASSSGQDNEQFF. As DNA, the CDR3 is TGTGCCAGCAGCTCCGGACAGGACAATGAGCAGTTCTTC.

The V call is TRBV5-1, the J call TRBJ2-1; 7 bases align to TRBD2. J lost 7 bases, V lost 2 bases, and 12 bases had no gene match. Germline V gene sequence: CDR1 SGHRS, CDR2 YFSETQ. There are 16 residues in the CDR3. CDR3 nucleotides: TGCGCCAGCAGCTTAAGCGGAACGGGAGGAATGAATGAGCAGTTCTTC. Amino acid sequence: CASSLSGTGGMNEQFF.

This chain joins TRBV4-2 and TRBJ2-5; 12 bases are a match to TRBD2. The CDR3 is 15 residues long. Germline-derived CDR1 and CDR2 are LGHNA and YNFKEQ. V lost 3 bases and J lost 5; bases outside the gene matches: 4. CDR3 in amino acids: CASSQTSGSRETQYF. As DNA, the CDR3 is TGTGCCAGCAGCCAGACTAGCGGGAGCCGTGAGACCCAGTACTTC.

The chain carries TRBV5-1 and TRBJ2-2; TRBD2 is a possible D gene (6 bases). CDR1 and CDR2 from the germline V gene are SGHRS and YFSETQ. This CDR3 is 15 amino acids long. V was clipped by 1 base and J by 5 bases, with 12 bases between them. Written as DNA, the CDR3 is TGCGCCAGCAGCTTGTACCGCGGGACTACCGGGGAGCTGTTTTTT. This codes for CASSLYRGTTGELFF. The whole variable domain, remainder taken from reference TRBV5-1 and TRBJ2-2, is KAGVTQTPRYLIKTRGQQVTLSCSPISGHRSVSWYQQTPGQGLQFLFEYFSETQRNKGNFPGRFSGRQFSNSRSEMNVSTLELGDSALYLCASSLYRGTTGELFFGEGSRLTVL.

The chain carries TRBV5-6 and TRBJ1-1; D uncertain. The germline V gene encodes CDR1 SGHDT and CDR2 YYEEEE. The CDR3 is 13 amino acids. Deletions cut 0 bases from V and 1 base from J, with 4 bases between. The CDR3 nucleotides read TGTGCCAGCAGCTTGGCCAGGAACACTGAAGCTTTCTTT. It codes for CASSLARNTEAFF.

This sequence joins TRBV7-2 and TRBJ2-2; no clear D gene. The germline V gene encodes CDR1 SGHTA and CDR2 FQGNSA. The CDR3 is 16 amino acids. The V end lost 1 base, the J end lost 2 bases, and 11 bases lay between the germline ends. CDR3 sequence reads: CASSLVGGANTGELFF. CDR3 DNA: TGTGCCAGCAGCTTAGTAGGCGGAGCTAACACCGGGGAGCTGTTTTTT.

The chain is built from TRBV14 and TRBJ1-2; D gene uncertain. The CDR3 spans 11 residues. Germline assignment: CDR1 SGHDN and CDR2 FVKESK. V lost 5 bases to trimming and J lost 7 bases, with 8 bases between them. CDR3 nucleotide sequence: TGTGCCAGCAGCTCCCCGGGTGGCTACACCTTC. Amino acid sequence: CASSSPGGYTF.

CDR3 in amino acids: CASSLDPEGTEAFF. The CDR3 nucleotides read TGTGCCAGCAGCTTGGATCCGGAGGGCACTGAAGCTTTCTTT. The chain joins TRBV5-5 to TRBJ1-1; D not resolved. Trimming stripped 0 bases from V and 4 bases from J, with 10 bases between. In germline, CDR1 is SGHKS, CDR2 YYEKEE (reference sequence). CDR3 size: 14 residues. Drawing the rest from reference TRBV5-5 and TRBJ1-1, the complete variable domain is DAGVTQSPTHLIKTRGQQVTLRCSPISGHKSVSWYQQVLGQGPQFIFQYYEKEERGRGNFPDRFSARQFPNYSSELNVNALLLGDSALYLCASSLDPEGTEAFFGQGTRLTVV.

The chain is built from TRBV11-2 and TRBJ1-2; 10 bases are a match to TRBD1. The CDR3 has 16 residues. Germline CDR1 and CDR2: SGHAT and FQNNGV. Trimming removed 6 bases from V and 4 bases from J; junction bases left unmatched: 11. CDR3 loop: CASREGTGAGIYGYTF. The CDR3 nucleotides are TGTGCCAGCAGGGAGGGGACAGGGGCGGGAATCTATGGCTACACCTTC.

The chain's CDR3 is CASSTPGDLRGGEKLFF. CDR3 coding DNA: TGTGCCAGCAGCACCCCGGGGGACCTTCGGGGTGGGGAAAAACTGTTTTTT. The rearrangement uses TRBV21-1 and TRBJ1-4. TRBV21-1 is a pseudogene segment. This CDR3 is 17 amino acids long.

V gene TRBV5-1 combines with J gene TRBJ2-3; D is perhaps TRBD2 (5 bases). CDR3 length equals 11 residues. Per germline, CDR1 SGHRS and CDR2 YFSETQ. The V and J ends lost 7 bases and 6 bases respectively, with 9 bases between them. The chain's CDR3 is CASGSADTQYF. The CDR3 nucleotides are TGCGCCAGCGGGAGCGCGGATACGCAGTATTTT.